Sequencing of this T cell receptor (beta chain) was carried out in a study of blood T cell repertoires in COVID-19. Study context: The analysed material was cDNA or gDNA that came from T cells, B-cell-depleted T cells, or PBMCs.

Germline V lookup: CDR1 SGHAT, CDR2 FQNNGV. The CDR3 has 14 residues. Trimming removed 5 bases from V and 2 bases from J, with 12 bases in between. Original processing methods: Reference gene primers were amplified, and this amplification served to estimate nucleated cell counts. Profiled with immunoSEQ multiplex PCR; TCRdb holds only in-frame clones, not every one. V, J and clone size are those of that table, while D and trimming were read from the DNA. The sample contains approximately 240,000 clones, 70% to 85% of which appear only once. This receptor was identified in a woman older than 75 with active or convalescent COVID-19. The chain uses TRBV11-2 and TRBJ1-1, with D tentatively TRBD1 (5 bases). Sequencing was done on a sample of peripheral blood. CDR3 region: CASSPGLANTEAFF. In DNA, the CDR3 is TGTGCCAGCAGCCCGGGACTTGCAAACACTGAAGCTTTCTTT.